The entry below describes one T cell receptor beta chain. The antigen is unknown. Trimming left V 5 bases short and J 3 bases short, with 13 bases between. The germline V gene encodes CDR1 MDHEN and CDR2 SYDVKM. The CDR3 covers 14 residues. Repertoires were generated with immunoSEQ multiplex PCR, while TCRdb's copy carries only in-frame clones and drops some. The table shows about 140,000 clones, with around 80% occurring only once. The data derive from a study of cytomegalovirus exposure and HLA in healthy donors. Overall study: The roughly 110 validation repertoires were produced on the same platform as the 650 to 800 repertoires of the first cohort. This was reported in a later analysis. Study-wide results and limits: Investigators reported 150 to 200 TCR beta chains as tied to cytomegalovirus.

Separation from the approximately 710-subject first cohort characterized the roughly 120-subject validation cohort, to which the donors belonged. The genes are TRBV28 and TRBJ1-1; perhaps TRBD1 as D (5 bases). This receptor was identified in a man younger than 45 in good health and CMV-seropositive. The sample consisted of PBMCs. CDR3 sequence (DNA): TGTGCCAGCAGTCCAACCCGGGGGTACACTGAAGCTTTCTTT. Translation gives CASSPTRGYTEAFF.